Below, 3 T cell receptor beta chains from the same sample are listed, as sequenced in a study of technical replicates of blood from a handful of donors (dated by TCRdb to 2015 to 2018). The method was the immunoSEQ multiplex PCR assay. TCRdb carries this immuneACCESS record with in-frame sequences only. Its versions omit some clonotypes, under half of them owing to an unresolved V gene in the studies checked, with the rest unexplained. The sample table lists about 84,000 clones, less than 98% of them with a count of one. 0.18% of the sample is held by the ten biggest clonotypes. Sequencing was carried out using T cells isolated from PBMCs. The source is a human donor in good health.

The CDR3 loop reads CASSPQGSVAYEQYF. CDR3 coding DNA: TGCGCCAGCAGCCCTCAGGGTTCTGTCGCCTACGAGCAGTACTTC. The chain uses TRBV4-1 and TRBJ2-7; perhaps TRBD1 as D (5 bases). Deletions cut 4 bases from V and 2 bases from J, with 15 bases between. The CDR3 has 15 residues. Looked up from germline, CDR1 is MGHRA and CDR2 is YSYEKL.

V usage is TRBV7-6 and J usage is TRBJ1-4; TRBD1 might be the D (6 bases). The CDR3 sequence is 14 residues long. V lost 1 base and J 8 bases, leaving 11 bases between the germline ends. Looked up from germline, CDR1 is SGHVS and CDR2 is FNYEAQ. The CDR3 protein is CASSLGRGGEKLFF. The CDR3 DNA reads as TGTGCCAGCAGCTTAGGCAGGGGAGGGGAAAAACTGTTTTTT.

The J gene is TRBJ1-2, the V gene TRBV9, with D perhaps matching TRBD1 (6 bases). This CDR3 comprises 15 residues. Germline values: CDR1 SGDLS, CDR2 YYNGEE. Trimming pared 3 bases from V and 0 bases from J, leaving 12 bases between. The DNA for the CDR3 is TGTGCCAGCAGCGCGGGGGGCACAGCTAACTATGGCTACACCTTC. Amino acid sequence: CASSAGGTANYGYTF.